This paragraph reports one T cell receptor beta chain. Participants, roughly 18 to 90 years old, spanned about two dozen US areas. This entry comes from a study of blood T cell repertoires in COVID-19. In the study's own analysis: By means of reference gene primer amplification, nucleated cell counts were estimated. TCRdb keeps only in-frame clones here, not all; method: immunoSEQ multiplex PCR. For V, J and clone size, that table is used; D and trimming come from the DNA. This table has around 200,000 clones, 89% appearing once. The germline gives CDR1 SNHLY, CDR2 FYNNEI. J gave up 5 bases and V 6 bases, and 7 bases lay outside the gene matches. CDR3 length equals 15 residues.

Source material: PBMCs or T cells enriched from blood (not recorded which). The J gene is TRBJ2-3, the V gene TRBV2; 11 bases are shared with TRBD2. The TCR originated in a woman aged 18-30 years who had recovered from COVID-19. This CDR3 is CASSPLAGGGDTQYF. In nucleotides, the CDR3 is TGTGCCAGCAGCCCCCTAGCGGGAGGAGGAGATACGCAGTATTTT.